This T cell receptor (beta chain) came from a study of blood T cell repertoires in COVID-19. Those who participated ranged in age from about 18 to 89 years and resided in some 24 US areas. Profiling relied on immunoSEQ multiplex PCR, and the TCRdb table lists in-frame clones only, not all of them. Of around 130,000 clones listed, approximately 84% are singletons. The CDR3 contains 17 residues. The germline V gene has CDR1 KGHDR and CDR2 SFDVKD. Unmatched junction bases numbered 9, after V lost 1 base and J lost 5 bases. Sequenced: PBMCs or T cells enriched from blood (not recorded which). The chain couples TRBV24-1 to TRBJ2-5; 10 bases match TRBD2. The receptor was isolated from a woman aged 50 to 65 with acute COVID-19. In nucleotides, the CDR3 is TGTGCCACCAGTGATTTAGGTCCTAGCGGGAGCCTTGAGACCCAGTACTTC. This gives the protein CATSDLGPSGSLETQYF.